A single sample is the source of the 5 T cell receptor beta chains below, sequenced in a study of CD8 T cells in ankylosing spondylitis (dated by TCRdb to about 2017). Libraries were constructed by 5' RACE. The instrument given in TCRdb is Illumina HiSeq 2500. The public reads were reanalyzed by TCRdb: fastp trimming at Q25, MiXCR alignment, in-frame beta chains only. Rows are unified per CDR3 protein, each entry keeping the most common DNA and genes. The sample data list roughly 230,000 distinct CDR3 sequences, and 8% to 11% of these were observed just once. The ten most abundant clones make up about 3% of the sample. The sample was blood, either unsorted or a sorted T cell fraction (not recorded which). These receptors came from a male donor with ankylosing spondylitis or in good health (not recorded which).

This clonotype has at least ten counts. The chain combines TRBV5-1 with TRBJ1-2; no reliable D call. Germline lookup yields CDR1 SGHRS and CDR2 YFSETQ. The CDR3 length is 14 residues. Trimming left V 7 bases short and J 0 bases short, with 13 bases between. The CDR3 spells CASAVTAANYGYTF. CDR3 in DNA: TGCGCCAGCGCCGTAACGGCCGCTAACTATGGCTACACCTTC. The variable domain in full, with the rest retrieved from reference TRBV5-1 and TRBJ1-2, is KAGVTQTPRYLIKTRGQQVTLSCSPISGHRSVSWYQQTPGQGLQFLFEYFSETQRNKGNFPGRFSGRQFSNSRSEMNVSTLELGDSALYLCASAVTAANYGYTFGSGTRLTVV.

This clonotype was seen repeatedly, ten times or more. The chain has TRBV12-3 or TRBV12-4 and TRBJ2-1, with D perhaps matching TRBD1 or TRBD2 (6 bases each). Trimming stripped 2 bases from V and 3 bases from J, with 17 bases between. This CDR3 is built from 17 residues. The CDR3 bases are TGTGCCAGCAGTTTACTAAATAGGGGGGAGGACTACAATGAGCAGTTCTTC. This translates into CASSLLNRGEDYNEQFF.

This clonotype was seen ten or more times. The chain joins TRBV12-3 or TRBV12-4 to TRBJ2-7; 11 nucleotides line up with TRBD1. V lost 5 bases, J lost 5 bases, and 8 bases stayed unmatched. CDR3 size: 15 residues. The CDR3 protein is CASSTRTGGTDEQYF. The CDR3 coding sequence is TGTGCCAGCAGTACCCGGACAGGGGGCACCGACGAGCAGTACTTC.

This clonotype appeared many times. The chain has TRBV5-5 and TRBJ1-1; 7 bases fit TRBD1. Germline V gene sequence: CDR1 SGHKS, CDR2 YYEKEE (reference sequence). The trim removed 4 bases at V and 1 base at J, leaving 4 bases unmatched. The CDR3 contains 14 residues. In DNA form, the CDR3 reads TGTGCCAGCAGCGTGACAGGGACGAACACTGAAGCTTTCTTT. It translates to CASSVTGTNTEAFF.

This clonotype has a handful of counts. The genes are TRBV5-6 and TRBJ1-2, with D unclear. Germline-derived CDR1 and CDR2 are SGHDT and YYEEEE. The CDR3 runs to 11 residues. V shed 6 bases and J shed 8 bases, with 11 bases lying between them. CDR3 bases: TGTGCCAGCACCAACCAGCGAGGCTACACCTTC. Translated: CASTNQRGYTF.